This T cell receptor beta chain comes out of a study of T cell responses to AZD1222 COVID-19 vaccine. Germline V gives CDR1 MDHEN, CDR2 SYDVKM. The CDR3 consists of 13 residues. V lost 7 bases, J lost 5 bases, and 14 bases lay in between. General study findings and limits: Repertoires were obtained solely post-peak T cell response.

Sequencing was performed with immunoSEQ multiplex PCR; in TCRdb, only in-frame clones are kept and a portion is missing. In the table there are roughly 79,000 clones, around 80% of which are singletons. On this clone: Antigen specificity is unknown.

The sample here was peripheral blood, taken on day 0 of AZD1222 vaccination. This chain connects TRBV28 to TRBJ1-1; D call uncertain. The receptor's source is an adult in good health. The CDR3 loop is CASNNGLFTEAFF. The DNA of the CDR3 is TGTGCCAGCAACAACGGGCTCTTTACTGAAGCTTTCTTT.